This TCR beta chain was recovered during a study of blood T cell repertoires in COVID-19. About the research overall: The study drew acute and convalescent COVID-19 samples from the United States, Italy and Spain. T cells, B-cell-depleted T cells, or PBMCs supplied cDNA or gDNA.

Under the authors' procedure: Estimation of nucleated cell counts relied on the amplification of reference gene primers. Profiling relied on immunoSEQ multiplex PCR, and the TCRdb table lists in-frame clones only, not all of them. The DNA gave D and trimming, while V, J and clone size come from that table. The table lists under 250,000 clones, 86% of them singletons. Trimming at V came to 5 bases and at J to 4 bases, leaving 13 bases not matched to a gene. CDR1 and CDR2 (germline): MDHEN, SYDVKM. There are 16 residues in the CDR3. The TCR was taken from a man older than 75 with acute or convalescent COVID-19. Material for sequencing was peripheral blood. The rearrangement joins TRBV28 to TRBJ2-5; 7 bases agree with TRBD1. The CDR3 protein is CASSISTGEVGETQYF. The CDR3 nucleotides are TGTGCCAGCAGTATAAGTACAGGGGAAGTGGGAGAGACCCAGTACTTC.